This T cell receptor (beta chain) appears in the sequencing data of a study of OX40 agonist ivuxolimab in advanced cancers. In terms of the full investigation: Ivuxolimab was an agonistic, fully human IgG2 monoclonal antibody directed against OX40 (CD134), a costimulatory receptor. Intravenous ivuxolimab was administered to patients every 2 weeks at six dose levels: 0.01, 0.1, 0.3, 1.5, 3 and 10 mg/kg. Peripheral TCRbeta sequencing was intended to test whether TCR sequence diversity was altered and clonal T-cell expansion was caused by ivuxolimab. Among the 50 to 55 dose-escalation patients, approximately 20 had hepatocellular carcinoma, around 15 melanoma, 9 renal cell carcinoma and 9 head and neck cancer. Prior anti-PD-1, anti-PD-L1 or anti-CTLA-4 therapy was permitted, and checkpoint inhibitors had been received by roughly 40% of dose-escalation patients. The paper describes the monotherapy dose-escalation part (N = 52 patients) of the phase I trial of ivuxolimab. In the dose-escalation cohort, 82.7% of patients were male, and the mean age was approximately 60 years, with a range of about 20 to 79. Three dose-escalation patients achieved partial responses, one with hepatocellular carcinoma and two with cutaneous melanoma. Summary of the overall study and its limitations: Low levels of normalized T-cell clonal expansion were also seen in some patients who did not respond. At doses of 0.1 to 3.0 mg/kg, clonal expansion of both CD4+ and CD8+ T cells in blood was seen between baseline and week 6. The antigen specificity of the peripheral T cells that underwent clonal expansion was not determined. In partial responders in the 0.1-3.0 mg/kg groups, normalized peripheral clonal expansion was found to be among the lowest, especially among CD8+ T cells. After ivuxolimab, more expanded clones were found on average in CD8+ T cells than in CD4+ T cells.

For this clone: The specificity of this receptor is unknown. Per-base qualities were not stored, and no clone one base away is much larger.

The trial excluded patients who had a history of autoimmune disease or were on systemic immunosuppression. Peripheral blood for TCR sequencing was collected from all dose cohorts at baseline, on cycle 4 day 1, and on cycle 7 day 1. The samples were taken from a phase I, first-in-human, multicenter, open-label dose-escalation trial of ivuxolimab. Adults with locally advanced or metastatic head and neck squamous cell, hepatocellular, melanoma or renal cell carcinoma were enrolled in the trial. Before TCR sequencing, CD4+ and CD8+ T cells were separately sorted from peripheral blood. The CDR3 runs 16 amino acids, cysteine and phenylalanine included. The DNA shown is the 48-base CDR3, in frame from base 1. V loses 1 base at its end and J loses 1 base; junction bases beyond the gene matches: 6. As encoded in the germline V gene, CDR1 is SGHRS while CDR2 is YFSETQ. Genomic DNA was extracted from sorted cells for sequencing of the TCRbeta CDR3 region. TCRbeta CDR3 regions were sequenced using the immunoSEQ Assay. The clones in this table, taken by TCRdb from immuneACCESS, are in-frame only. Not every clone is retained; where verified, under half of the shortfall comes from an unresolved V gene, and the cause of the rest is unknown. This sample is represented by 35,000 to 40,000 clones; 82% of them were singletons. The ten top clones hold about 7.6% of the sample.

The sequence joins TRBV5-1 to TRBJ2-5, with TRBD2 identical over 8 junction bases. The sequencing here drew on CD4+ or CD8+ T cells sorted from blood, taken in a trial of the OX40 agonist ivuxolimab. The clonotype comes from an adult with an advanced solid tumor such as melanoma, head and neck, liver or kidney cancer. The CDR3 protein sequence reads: CASSLRSGRPQETQYF. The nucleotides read TGCGCCAGCAGCTTGAGAAGCGGGAGACCCCAAGAGACCCAGTACTTC.